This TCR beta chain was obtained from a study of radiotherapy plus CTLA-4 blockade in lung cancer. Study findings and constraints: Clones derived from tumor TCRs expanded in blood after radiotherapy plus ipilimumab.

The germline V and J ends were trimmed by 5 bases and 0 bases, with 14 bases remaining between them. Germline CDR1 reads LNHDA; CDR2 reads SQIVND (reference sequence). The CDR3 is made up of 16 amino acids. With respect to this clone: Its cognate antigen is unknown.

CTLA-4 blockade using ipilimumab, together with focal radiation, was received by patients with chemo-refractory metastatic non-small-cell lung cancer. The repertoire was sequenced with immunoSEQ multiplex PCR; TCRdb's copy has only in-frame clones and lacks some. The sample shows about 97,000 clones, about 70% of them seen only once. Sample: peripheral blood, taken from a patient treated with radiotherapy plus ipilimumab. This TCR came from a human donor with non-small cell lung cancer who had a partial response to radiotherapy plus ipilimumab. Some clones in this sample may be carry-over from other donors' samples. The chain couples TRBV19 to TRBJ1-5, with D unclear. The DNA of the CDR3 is TGTGCCAGTAGTTACCAGATATTTTATAGCAATCAGCCCCAGCATTTT. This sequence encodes CASSYQIFYSNQPQHF.